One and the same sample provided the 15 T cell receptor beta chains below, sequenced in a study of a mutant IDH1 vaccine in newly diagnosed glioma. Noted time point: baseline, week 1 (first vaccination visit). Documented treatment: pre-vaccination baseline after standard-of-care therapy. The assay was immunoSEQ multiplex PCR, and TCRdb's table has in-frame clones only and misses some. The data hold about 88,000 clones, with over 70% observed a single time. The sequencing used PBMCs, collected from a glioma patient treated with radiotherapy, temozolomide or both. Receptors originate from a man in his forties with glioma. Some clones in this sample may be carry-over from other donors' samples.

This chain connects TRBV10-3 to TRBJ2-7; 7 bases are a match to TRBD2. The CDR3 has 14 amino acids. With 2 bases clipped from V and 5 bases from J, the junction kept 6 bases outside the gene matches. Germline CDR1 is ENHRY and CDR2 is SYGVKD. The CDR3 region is CAISERAAGDEQYF. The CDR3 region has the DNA TGTGCCATCAGTGAGCGGGCCGCGGGGGACGAGCAGTACTTC.

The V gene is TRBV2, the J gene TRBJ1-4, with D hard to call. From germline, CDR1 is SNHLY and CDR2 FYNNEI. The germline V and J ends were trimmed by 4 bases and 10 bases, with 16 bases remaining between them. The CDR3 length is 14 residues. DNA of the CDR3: TGTGCCAGCAGTGCCCCACGTGTTCTGGGAAAACTGTTTTTT. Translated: CASSAPRVLGKLFF.

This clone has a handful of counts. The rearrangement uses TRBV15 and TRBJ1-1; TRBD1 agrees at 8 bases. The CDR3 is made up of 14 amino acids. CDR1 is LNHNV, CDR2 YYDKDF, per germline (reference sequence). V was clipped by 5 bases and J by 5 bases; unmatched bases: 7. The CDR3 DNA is TGTGCCACCAGCGAGGGACAGGAGGTAACTGAAGCTTTCTTT. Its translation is CATSEGQEVTEAFF.

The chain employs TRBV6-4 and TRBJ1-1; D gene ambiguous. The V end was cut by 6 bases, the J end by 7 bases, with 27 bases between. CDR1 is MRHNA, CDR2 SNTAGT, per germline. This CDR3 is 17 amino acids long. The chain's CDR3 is CASSPLIPTERIDEAFF. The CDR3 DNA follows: TGTGCCAGCAGCCCCCTGATACCAACAGAGCGCATTGATGAAGCTTTCTTT.

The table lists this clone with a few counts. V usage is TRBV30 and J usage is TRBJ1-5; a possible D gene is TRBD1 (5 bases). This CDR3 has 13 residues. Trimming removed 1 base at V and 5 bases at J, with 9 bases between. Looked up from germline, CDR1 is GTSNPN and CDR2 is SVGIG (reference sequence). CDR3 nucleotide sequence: TGTGCCTGGAGTGGACAGAAAGATCAGCCCCAGCATTTT. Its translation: CAWSGQKDQPQHF.

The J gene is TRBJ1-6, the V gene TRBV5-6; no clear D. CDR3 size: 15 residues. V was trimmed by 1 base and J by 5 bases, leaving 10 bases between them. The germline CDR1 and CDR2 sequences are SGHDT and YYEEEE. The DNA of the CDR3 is TGTGCCAGCAGCTTGTCGGGTAGGAATAATTCACCCCTCCACTTT. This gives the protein CASSLSGRNNSPLHF.

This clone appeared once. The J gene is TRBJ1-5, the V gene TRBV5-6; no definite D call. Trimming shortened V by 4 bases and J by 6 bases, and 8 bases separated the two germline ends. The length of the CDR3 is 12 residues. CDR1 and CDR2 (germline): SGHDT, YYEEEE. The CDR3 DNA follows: TGTGCCAGCAGCCAAGTCGGTCAGCCCCAGCATTTT. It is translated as CASSQVGQPQHF.

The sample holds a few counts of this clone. The CDR3 nucleotides are TGTGCCTGGACCCCGGAGGGTGGGGGCTACACCTTC. Protein: CAWTPEGGGYTF. This chain connects TRBV30 to TRBJ1-2; D not resolved. This CDR3 is 12 amino acids long. Deletions cut 4 bases from V and 8 bases from J, with 14 bases between. Per germline, CDR1 GTSNPN and CDR2 SVGIG (reference sequence).

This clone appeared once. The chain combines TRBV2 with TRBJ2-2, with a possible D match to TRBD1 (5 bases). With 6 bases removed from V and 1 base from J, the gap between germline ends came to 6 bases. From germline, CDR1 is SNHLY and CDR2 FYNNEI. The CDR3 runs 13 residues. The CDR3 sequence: CASRGLNTGELFF. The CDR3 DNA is TGTGCCAGCAGGGGGCTGAACACCGGGGAGCTGTTTTTT.

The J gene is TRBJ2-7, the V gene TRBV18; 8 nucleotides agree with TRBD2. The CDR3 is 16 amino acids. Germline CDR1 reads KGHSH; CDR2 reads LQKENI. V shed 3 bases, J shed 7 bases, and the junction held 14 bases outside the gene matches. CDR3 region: CASSPPGSGAHLEQYF. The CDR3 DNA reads TGTGCCAGCTCACCCCCGGGTAGCGGGGCCCACTTAGAGCAGTACTTC.

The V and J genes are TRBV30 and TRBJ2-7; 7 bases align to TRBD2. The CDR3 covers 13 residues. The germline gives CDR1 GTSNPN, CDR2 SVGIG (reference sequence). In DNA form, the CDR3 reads TGTGCGGGGGGGTTCGGGAACTCCTACGAGCAGTACTTC. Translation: CAGGFGNSYEQYF.

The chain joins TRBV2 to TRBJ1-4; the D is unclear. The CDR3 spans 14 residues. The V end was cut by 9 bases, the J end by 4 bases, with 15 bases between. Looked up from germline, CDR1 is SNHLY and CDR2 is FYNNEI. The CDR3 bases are TGTGCCAGTACGGTTAGGCTGAATAATGAAAAACTGTTTTTT. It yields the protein CASTVRLNNEKLFF.

CDR3 amino acids: CASSPPGTVFRPRDIQYF. The CDR3 DNA follows: TGTGCCAGCTCACCACCTGGGACCGTTTTCCGGCCACGGGACATTCAGTACTTC. The genes are TRBV18 and TRBJ2-4; D possibly matches TRBD1 or TRBD2 (5 bases each). Trimming took 0 bases from V and 8 from J, leaving 23 bases between them. CDR3 size: 18 residues. Germline V gene data show CDR1 as KGHSH and CDR2 as LQKENI.

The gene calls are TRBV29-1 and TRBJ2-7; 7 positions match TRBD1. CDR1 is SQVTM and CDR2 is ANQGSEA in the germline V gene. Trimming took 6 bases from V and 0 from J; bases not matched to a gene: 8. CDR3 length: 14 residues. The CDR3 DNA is TGCAGCGTCCGTCCCGGGACAGACTCCTACGAGCAGTACTTC. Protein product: CSVRPGTDSYEQYF.

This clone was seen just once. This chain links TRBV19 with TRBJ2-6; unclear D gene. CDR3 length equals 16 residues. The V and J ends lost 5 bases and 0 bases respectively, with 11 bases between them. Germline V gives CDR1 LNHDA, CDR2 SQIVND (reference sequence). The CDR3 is CASSSQPNSGANVLTF. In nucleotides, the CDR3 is TGTGCCAGTAGTTCGCAGCCTAACTCTGGGGCCAACGTCCTGACTTTC.